This is a list of T cell receptor beta chains from one sample in a study of PD-1 blockade in classical Hodgkin lymphoma. The table came from immunoSEQ multiplex PCR; TCRdb's copy has only in-frame clones and leaves some out. The table has some 93,000 clones, roughly 89% seen once. The sample in question was peripheral blood mononuclear cells (PBMCs), obtained before the second cycle of nivolumab. Receptor source: a human donor with classical Hodgkin lymphoma. Both conserved end residues are part of each CDR3. The order of the fields is J gene, D gene, V gene, CDR3 protein, CDR3 DNA. D genes are given only for firm matches.

TRBJ2-5 | . | TRBV5-4 | CASSWPGGGKETQYF | TGTGCCAGCAGCTGGCCTGGCGGGGGCAAGGAGACCCAGTACTTC
TRBJ1-4 | TRBD1 | TRBV4-1 | CASSTEYRGDEKLFF | TGCGCCAGCAGCACCGAGTACAGGGGTGATGAAAAACTGTTTTTT
TRBJ2-1 | . | TRBV28 | CASSLGLLNEQFF | TGTGCCAGCAGTTTAGGGCTCTTAAATGAGCAGTTCTTC
TRBJ1-2 | . | TRBV9 | CASSVGAGNTLANYGYTF | TGTGCCAGCAGCGTAGGGGCAGGGAATACGTTAGCTAACTATGGCTACACCTTC
TRBJ2-3 | . | TRBV27 | CASSATSFPDTQYF | TGTGCCAGCAGTGCCACTAGTTTCCCAGATACGCAGTATTTT
TRBJ2-4 | TRBD1 | TRBV4-1 | CASSQGGQGYGQYF | TGCGCCAGCAGCCAGGGGGGACAGGGGTACGGACAGTACTTC
TRBJ1-1 | . | TRBV27 | CASSLLRSGETEAFF | TGTGCCAGCAGTTTATTAAGGTCAGGGGAGACTGAAGCTTTCTTT
TRBJ2-3 | . | TRBV10-2 | CASGGGADTQYF | TGCGCCAGCGGAGGGGGCGCAGATACGCAGTATTTT
TRBJ2-6 | . | TRBV10-1 | CASSNPRSRTKSGNVLTF | TGCGCCAGCAGTAATCCGAGAAGTCGCACAAAGTCGGGCAACGTCCTGACTTTC
TRBJ2-7 | . | TRBV28 | CASSLADYGYEQYF | TGTGCCAGCAGTCTCGCGGACTATGGCTACGAGCAGTACTTC